Listed below are T cell receptor beta chains from one sample, sequenced in a study of shared clonotypes between healthy human individuals. Profiling relied on immunoSEQ multiplex PCR, and the TCRdb table lists in-frame clones only, not all of them. The sample includes about 700,000 clones, about 90% of them seen just once. The sequencing input was naive CD8+ T cells sorted from blood. These receptors all come from a man aged 25 to 40 in good health. The CDR3 runs from the conserved cysteine through the conserved F or W. A D gene is named only where the DNA matches it firmly. Not every row has a clone size; where given, it reads once, few, many or a size class.

-	-	TRBV5-1	TRBJ1-4	CASSFRGVTNEKLFF	TGCGCCAGCAGCTTCCGGGGGGTAACTAATGAAAAACTGTTTTTT
TRBD1	-	TRBV27	TRBJ2-7	CASKSSGGAYEQYF	TGTGCCAGCAAATCCTCAGGGGGCGCGTACGAGCAGTACTTC
-	few	TRBV28	TRBJ2-7	CASSANYEQYF	TGTGCCAGCAGTGCGAACTACGAGCAGTACTTC
-	-	TRBV7-6	TRBJ2-7	CASSPYDQGSNEQYF	TGTGCCAGCAGCCCCTATGATCAGGGGTCGAACGAGCAGTACTTC
TRBD1	-	TRBV19	TRBJ2-2	CASISYLQGELGAGELFF	TGTGCCAGTATTTCTTATCTCCAGGGGGAACTTGGTGCCGGGGAGCTGTTTTTT
-	-	TRBV5-1	TRBJ1-1	CASSLSTGGTEAFF	TGCGCCAGCAGCTTGTCGACGGGCGGCACTGAAGCTTTCTTT
-	-	TRBV25-1	TRBJ2-1	CASSELGANEQFF	TGTGCCAGCAGTGAGTTGGGGGCCAATGAGCAGTTCTTC
TRBD1	-	TRBV11-2	TRBJ2-7	CASSLGTGSYEQYF	TGTGCCAGCAGCTTAGGGACAGGTTCCTACGAGCAGTACTTC
TRBD2	-	TRBV13	TRBJ2-1	CASSYPTSGADNEQFF	TGTGCCAGCAGCTACCCGACTAGCGGGGCCGATAATGAGCAGTTCTTC
-	-	TRBV29-1	TRBJ2-1	CSVGTSPQFF	TGCAGCGTCGGAACCAGTCCCCAGTTCTTC
TRBD1	-	TRBV2	TRBJ1-5	CASSGSRDRLNQPQHF	TGTGCCAGCAGTGGTTCCCGGGACAGGTTGAATCAGCCCCAGCATTTT
TRBD2	-	TRBV28	TRBJ2-7	CASSLSSGTSGGSSYEQYF	TGTGCCAGCAGTTTATCGTCCGGGACTAGCGGGGGAAGCTCCTACGAGCAGTACTTC
TRBD2	-	TRBV9	TRBJ2-7	CASSVGAGVYEQYF	TGTGCCAGCAGCGTAGGCGCGGGAGTCTACGAGCAGTACTTC
TRBD2	few	TRBV7-9	TRBJ2-7	CAGAGVDEQYF	TGTGCAGGAGCGGGAGTCGACGAGCAGTACTTC
-	-	TRBV25-1	TRBJ2-3	CASSETGTTDTQYF	TGTGCCAGCAGTGAAACAGGGACCACAGATACGCAGTATTTT